This T cell receptor (beta chain) was documented in a study of T-cell memory formation after mild COVID-19. In TCRdb, the 5' RACE reads were re-called with MiXCR into one record per CDR3 protein. The table lists about 600,000 distinct CDR3 sequences, roughly 22% of them singletons. Study-wide results and limits: There was no confirmation that second-wave clones peaking on day 37 were SARS-CoV-2 specific. Clones shrinking from day 15 to 85 showed even CD4/CD8 mixes; later expanders tilted CD4+. That cross-reactive memory joined was suggested by some responding clones appearing in pre-infection memory.

Details on this clonotype: What it recognizes is unknown.

The sample comprised PBMCs or a T cell subset sorted from them (not recorded which). The clonotype was recovered from an adult woman who had mild COVID-19 (a few samples of this study predate the infection). Cell type and time point are not known.

The CDR3 region has the DNA TGCGCCAGCAGCTTGCTGGGGGCGCGCAGGCCCGGGGAGCTGTTTTTT. Protein product: CASSLLGARRPGELFF. The rearrangement uses TRBV5-1 and TRBJ2-2, with D possibly being TRBD1 (6 bases). Between the trimmed V and J ends, which lost 1 base and 6 bases, there was a span of 16 bases. The CDR3 is 16 amino acids. CDR1 is SGHRS and CDR2 is YFSETQ in the germline V gene. The full variable domain, with the rest looked up from reference TRBV5-1 and TRBJ2-2, is KAGVTQTPRYLIKTRGQQVTLSCSPISGHRSVSWYQQTPGQGLQFLFEYFSETQRNKGNFPGRFSGRQFSNSRSEMNVSTLELGDSALYLCASSLLGARRPGELFFGEGSRLTVL.